The 20 T cell receptor beta chains presented below share a single source sample, sequenced in a study of preoperative IRX-2 immunotherapy in early breast cancer. The treatment here: preoperative locoregional IRX-2 cytokine immunotherapy. The assay was immunoSEQ multiplex PCR, and TCRdb's table has in-frame clones only and misses some. The table records around 30,000 clones, 65% to 85% of them present only once. The sequenced sample was lymph node tissue, obtained before IRX-2 immunotherapy. The source of these receptors is a human donor with breast cancer.

This clone has a handful of counts. The chain couples TRBV7-1 to TRBJ2-7; D may be TRBD2 (5 bases). TRBV7-1 counts as an open reading frame of uncertain function. V shed 6 bases and J shed 8 bases, with 17 bases lying between them. The CDR3 spans 13 residues. As DNA, the CDR3 is TGTGCCAGCAGTTCCAGGACGGGGTCCCAGCAGTACTTC. As protein: CASSSRTGSQQYF.

The chain links TRBV15 to TRBJ1-5; 8 nucleotides align to TRBD1. The CDR3 consists of 14 residues. Germline CDR1 is LNHNV and CDR2 is YYDKDF (reference sequence). J gave up 4 bases and V 5 bases, and 4 bases lay outside the gene matches. This CDR3 reads CATSGWDRNQPQHF. CDR3 in DNA: TGTGCCACCAGCGGTTGGGACAGGAATCAGCCCCAGCATTTT.

The rearrangement joins TRBV18 to TRBJ2-7; a weak D match, TRBD2 (6 bases). This CDR3 is 15 amino acids long. Looked up from germline, CDR1 is KGHSH and CDR2 is LQKENI. Trimming removed 6 bases from V and 3 bases from J, with 18 bases in between. The CDR3 bases are TGTGCCAGCTCTACGGCTGGGGGAGGTAACTACGAGCAGTACTTC. It translates to CASSTAGGGNYEQYF.

In nucleotides, the CDR3 is TGTGCCAGCAGTAGAATCGACAGCCGCTCAACTAATGAAAAACTGTTTTTT. Protein product: CASSRIDSRSTNEKLFF. The chain employs TRBV28 and TRBJ1-4; the D gene is possibly TRBD1 (5 bases). Germline CDR1 and CDR2: MDHEN and SYDVKM. The CDR3 spans 17 residues. The V end lost 5 bases, the J end lost 0 bases, and 16 bases lay between the germline ends.

In its sample, this clone was seen once. J is TRBJ2-1 and V is TRBV18; the match to TRBD2 covers 9 bases. Unmatched junction bases numbered 3, after V lost 4 bases and J lost 8 bases. Germline CDR1 and CDR2: KGHSH and LQKENI. This CDR3 spans 13 amino acids. The CDR3 nucleotides are TGTGCCAGCTCACAGCGGGGGGATTATGAGCAGTTCTTC. Amino acids: CASSQRGDYEQFF.

CDR3: CASRKQGSYEQYF. For the CDR3, the DNA is TGTGCCAGCCGGAAACAGGGCTCCTACGAGCAGTACTTC. The chain uses TRBV7-1 and TRBJ2-7; a weak D match, TRBD1 (6 bases). TRBV7-1 falls under the ORF class, with uncertain function. V dropped 8 bases and J dropped 0 bases, with 11 bases sitting between them. The length of the CDR3 is 13 residues.

The chain combines TRBV5-1 with TRBJ1-1, with a weak D call TRBD1 (5 bases). This CDR3 region has 15 residues. The germline V gene has CDR1 SGHRS and CDR2 YFSETQ. V dropped 0 bases and J dropped 11 bases, with 20 bases sitting between them. The CDR3 nucleotides are TGCGCCAGCAGCTTGGCGGGACCCGTCGGAATTGTGGCTTTCTTT. Amino acids: CASSLAGPVGIVAFF.

This chain links TRBV29-1 with TRBJ2-5, with no clear D. Trimming removed 0 bases from V and 5 bases from J, with 10 bases in between. The CDR3 runs to 13 residues. The germline CDR1 and CDR2 sequences are SQVTM and ANQGSEA. CDR3 sequence (DNA): TGCAGCGTTGAAGATAGGGCGGTTGAGACCCAGTACTTC. Translating gives CSVEDRAVETQYF.

This sequence joins TRBV15 and TRBJ2-3, with 12 bases lining up with TRBD2. In germline, CDR1 is LNHNV, CDR2 YYDKDF (reference sequence). The CDR3 contains 18 residues. The junction had 8 bases not matched to a gene; V was cut back by 1 base and J by 3 bases. CDR3 protein: CATSRAPSGGALTDTQYF. The CDR3 bases are TGTGCCACCAGCAGAGCTCCTAGCGGGGGGGCTTTGACAGATACGCAGTATTTT.

The chain combines TRBV11-3 with TRBJ1-2; TRBD1 might be the D (6 bases). Trimming took 3 bases from V and 2 from J, leaving 19 bases between them. In germline, CDR1 is SGHNT, CDR2 YENEEA. The CDR3 covers 17 residues. The CDR3 DNA sequence: TGTGCCAGCAGCTTGGATTCCTGGGGGACAAACAACTATGGCTACACCTTC. Encoded protein: CASSLDSWGTNNYGYTF. Full variable domain (remainder filled in from reference TRBV11-3 and TRBJ1-2): EAGVVQSPRYKIIEKKQPVAFWCNPISGHNTLYWYLQNLGQGPELLIRYENEEAVDDSQLPKDRFSAERLKGVDSTLKIQPAELGDSAVYLCASSLDSWGTNNYGYTFGSGTRLTVV.

The CDR3 is CASSLEGIGYEQYF. DNA of the CDR3: TGCGCCAGCAGCTTGGAGGGGATCGGCTACGAGCAGTACTTC. The chain links TRBV5-1 to TRBJ2-7, with TRBD1 as a possible D gene (5 bases). V lost 0 bases, J lost 3 bases, and 10 bases lay in between. The germline gives CDR1 SGHRS, CDR2 YFSETQ. CDR3 size: 14 residues.

The chain carries TRBV11-3 and TRBJ2-5, with D possibly matching TRBD1 (7 bases). Germline CDR1 and CDR2: SGHNT and YENEEA. This CDR3 has 17 residues. V lost 4 bases and J lost 5, with 23 bases in between. The CDR3 sequence is CASSSEGPGGIRETQYF. The CDR3, as DNA: TGTGCCAGCAGCTCGGAGGGGCCAGGGGGAATCCGGGAGACCCAGTACTTC.

J is TRBJ2-2 and V is TRBV14; 7 bases match TRBD2. This CDR3 contains 14 residues. CDR1 and CDR2 from the germline V gene are SGHDN and FVKESK. With V trimmed by 4 bases and J by 6 bases, 5 bases remained unmatched. DNA of the CDR3: TGTGCCAGCAGCCCCCTGGCGGGGGCCGGGGAGCTGTTTTTT. Protein product: CASSPLAGAGELFF.

The chain joins TRBV19 to TRBJ2-4; TRBD2 matches 9 bases. The CDR3 extends over 17 amino acids. V lost 7 bases and J lost 3; bases outside the gene matches: 13. Germline CDR1 is LNHDA and CDR2 is SQIVND (reference sequence). The CDR3 DNA reads TGTGCCAGTAATTCCCCCAATAAGCGGGGGGTCAAAAACATTCAGTACTTC. It yields the protein CASNSPNKRGVKNIQYF.

The chain recombines TRBV5-1 with TRBJ2-2, with 13 bases that match TRBD2. Germline-derived CDR1 and CDR2 are SGHRS and YFSETQ. The CDR3 has 16 residues. With 7 bases clipped from V and 2 bases from J, the junction kept 5 bases outside the gene matches. This chain's CDR3 is CASQLGLAGNTGELFF. The CDR3 coding sequence is TGCGCCAGCCAATTGGGACTAGCGGGAAACACCGGGGAGCTGTTTTTT.

This clone is a singleton in its sample. The chain is built from TRBV19 and TRBJ2-2, with 7 bases lining up with TRBD1. J was trimmed by 6 bases and V by 3 bases; bases with no gene match: 7. The CDR3 is made up of 15 amino acids. From germline, CDR1 is LNHDA and CDR2 SQIVND (reference sequence). The DNA of the CDR3 is TGTGCCAGTAGTATCGGCAGGGGGTCCGCCGGGGAGCTGTTTTTT. It is translated as CASSIGRGSAGELFF.

The chain links TRBV6-8 to TRBJ1-2; 8 bases line up with TRBD1. CDR1 and CDR2 from the germline V gene are MNHGY and SAAAGT. After removal of 4 bases from V and 4 bases from J, the junction contained 5 bases not matched to a gene. This CDR3 is 14 amino acids long. The CDR3 region is CASSSTGGGYGYTF. The CDR3, as DNA: TGTGCCAGCAGTTCTACAGGGGGTGGCTATGGCTACACCTTC.

The rearrangement links TRBV7-4 to TRBJ1-3; the match to TRBD1 covers 8 bases. Germline values: CDR1 SGHVT, CDR2 SQSDAQ. J lost 5 bases, V lost 8 bases, and 5 bases had no gene match. This CDR3 has 13 amino acids. The chain's CDR3 is CASSGQGRNTIYF. The CDR3 DNA is TGTGCCAGCTCCGGACAGGGACGAAACACCATATATTTT.

This clone has just a few counts. The V call is TRBV6-8, the J call TRBJ2-5; 9 bases match TRBD1. V lost 2 bases to trimming and J lost 5 bases; unmatched junction nucleotides: 12. CDR3 size: 17 residues. CDR1 and CDR2 from the germline V gene are MNHGY and SAAAGT. CDR3 sequence (DNA): TGTGCCAGCAGTTACCGTTCGGGACAGGGACGACGCGAGACCCAGTACTTC. It is translated as CASSYRSGQGRRETQYF.

The chain has TRBV19 and TRBJ1-5; unclear D gene. CDR3 length equals 15 residues. CDR1 and CDR2 (germline): LNHDA, SQIVND (reference sequence). Trimming shortened V by 10 bases and J by 0 bases, and 16 bases separated the two germline ends. DNA of the CDR3: TGTGCCACCAAGCCAGCTGACTTTAGCAATCAGCCCCAGCATTTT. Protein product: CATKPADFSNQPQHF.